This is a list of T cell receptor beta chains from one sample in a study of CD8 T cells in ankylosing spondylitis. TCRdb ran MiXCR on the 5' RACE reads and lists one entry per CDR3 protein. The sample includes 310,000 or so distinct CDR3 sequences, approximately 20% seen only once; the top ten take 7.8%. Sequencing was performed on blood, either unsorted or a sorted T cell fraction (not recorded which). All receptors come from a male donor with ankylosing spondylitis or in good health (not recorded which). Each CDR3 is given without its conserved first and last residue.

v_gene,j_gene,CDR3aa
TRBV7-6,TRBJ2-3,AGSLAAGTGGPDTQY
TRBV7-9,TRBJ1-1,ASTYGGGADEAF
TRBV24-1,TRBJ1-5,ATSGGPGPGQPQH
TRBV20-1,TRBJ1-1,SAQDSYRDGAF
TRBV3-1,TRBJ2-1,ASSLQGGYNEQF
TRBV5-1,TRBJ2-2,ASNPSANTGELF
TRBV28,TRBJ2-4,ASSFILGPNIQY
TRBV6-5,TRBJ1-1,ASSYRSVKVNTEAF
TRBV5-1,TRBJ2-1,ASRYHNEQF
TRBV7-8,TRBJ2-1,ASSLGRDTNYNEQF
TRBV10-2,TRBJ2-2,ASSLLQGPYTGELF
TRBV12-3/TRBV12-4,TRBJ2-4,ASSFRRDTKNIQY
TRBV11-2,TRBJ2-5,ASSLLIAGSQETQY
TRBV5-5,TRBJ1-5,ASSPTESNQPQH
TRBV2,TRBJ1-2,ASSEGGSDT
TRBV6-5,TRBJ2-3,ASSYLAVGPPDTQY
TRBV5-1,TRBJ2-1,ASSVLAGATTYNEQF
TRBV24-1,TRBJ2-1,ATSDWTSGNSYNEQF
TRBV6-1,TRBJ1-2,ASSAITHGYT
TRBV11-3,TRBJ2-3,ASSQALADTDTQY
TRBV11-1,TRBJ2-5,ASSSTRRETQY
TRBV5-1,TRBJ2-5,ASSKDPEETQY
TRBV10-3,TRBJ2-2,AITGTNTGELF
TRBV4-2,TRBJ2-2,ASSQSPLATNTGELF
TRBV11-2,TRBJ1-3,ASSFGTGGGASGNTIY
TRBV20-1,TRBJ2-2,SAVRRRSNTGELF